This entry lists 12 T cell receptor beta chains sequenced from one sample in a study of human T cells and chemical hapten exposure. TCRdb re-analysed the RACE reads in MiXCR, keeping a single row per CDR3 protein. Of about 50,000 distinct CDR3 sequences in the sample, just under 10% are singletons; the top ten hold approximately 1.8%. Time point here: patch test 2, 6 weeks after DPC sensitization. Treatment noted: therapeutic diphenylcyclopropenone sensitization with weekly scalp DPC. Specimen: whole blood, collected in connection with sensitization to the hapten diphenylcyclopropenone (DPC). These receptors were collected from a woman in her forties or fifties with alopecia areata. Some clones in this sample may be carry-over from other donors' samples.

This clonotype was counted many times. The chain has TRBV11-2 and TRBJ2-4; no reliable D call. Deletions cut 1 base from V and 10 bases from J, with 5 bases between. Germline CDR1 reads SGHAT; CDR2 reads FQNNGV. The CDR3 has 11 amino acids. The CDR3 bases are TGTGCCAGCAGCTTAGGACGAATTCAGTACTTC. This encodes CASSLGRIQYF.

This clonotype was counted many times. The V call is TRBV24-1, the J call TRBJ1-2, with D uncertain. The CDR3 has 13 amino acids. Between the trimmed V and J ends, which lost 4 bases and 3 bases, there was a span of 8 bases. The germline CDR1 and CDR2 sequences are KGHDR and SFDVKD. CDR3 region: CATSESGDYGYTF. CDR3 DNA: TGTGCCACCAGTGAGTCGGGAGACTATGGCTACACCTTC.

A few counts support this clonotype. The chain employs TRBV28 and TRBJ1-5; no definite D call. V lost 3 bases and J 6 bases, leaving 6 bases between the germline ends. The CDR3 is 12 amino acids. Germline CDR1 is MDHEN and CDR2 is SYDVKM. The DNA of the CDR3 is TGTGCCAGCAGTTTTGGTAGTCAGCCCCAGCATTTT. This encodes CASSFGSQPQHF.

There are a few counts of this clonotype. The rearrangement uses TRBV28 and TRBJ2-3, with D possibly TRBD1 on 7 matching bases. The CDR3 extends over 13 amino acids. V lost 6 bases, J lost 7 bases, and 14 bases lay in between. From germline, CDR1 is MDHEN and CDR2 SYDVKM. CDR3 residues: CASRVGGGNTQYF. CDR3 nucleotides: TGTGCCAGCAGGGTAGGGGGCGGGAATACGCAGTATTTT.

V and J are TRBV6-2 or TRBV6-3 and TRBJ2-2; no firm D call. Germline V gives CDR1 MNHEY, CDR2 SVGEGT. V dropped 0 bases and J dropped 6 bases, with 11 bases sitting between them. The CDR3 totals 15 residues. For the CDR3, the DNA is TGTGCCAGCAGTTACTCGATTTTTGCCTCCGGGGAGCTGTTTTTT. Protein: CASSYSIFASGELFF.

This clonotype showed up many times. The chain is built from TRBV18 and TRBJ2-3; 7 nucleotides line up with TRBD2. This CDR3 contains 16 residues. V trimming: 1 base; J trimming: 2 bases; junction bases outside the gene matches: 6. Germline V gives CDR1 KGHSH, CDR2 LQKENI. This chain's CDR3 is CASSPRGGINTDTQYF. CDR3 nucleotides: TGTGCCAGCTCACCACGCGGGGGAATTAACACAGATACGCAGTATTTT.

V gene TRBV28 combines with J gene TRBJ1-4; D not resolved. CDR3 size: 14 residues. Germline V gene lookup returns CDR1 MDHEN and CDR2 SYDVKM. With 7 bases removed from V and 3 bases from J, the gap between germline ends came to 12 bases. This chain's CDR3 is CASIAGTANEKLFF. The DNA of the CDR3 is TGTGCCAGCATAGCCGGCACGGCTAATGAAAAACTGTTTTTT.

This clonotype was observed a single time. A much larger clonotype is one base distant, so this may be a read error. This sequence joins TRBV18 and TRBJ1-1; tentatively, D is TRBD1 (6 bases). The CDR3 extends over 12 amino acids. Germline CDR1 reads KGHSH; CDR2 reads LQKENI. Deletions cut 7 bases from V and 5 bases from J, with 11 bases between. The DNA for the CDR3 is TGTGCCAGCTTACCCGACAGGACTGAAGCTTTCTTT. Its protein product is CASLPDRTEAFF.

This clonotype was counted only a few times. V usage is TRBV28 and J usage is TRBJ1-2; possible D gene TRBD1, 5 bases. The CDR3 has 15 residues. Germline V gene sequence: CDR1 MDHEN, CDR2 SYDVKM. Trimming took off 10 bases at V and 9 bases at J, with 27 bases between the two ends. CDR3 sequence reads: CATDTYLGQGGSYTF. In nucleotides, the CDR3 is TGTGCCACCGACACATACTTGGGGCAGGGAGGTAGCTACACCTTC.

The chain employs TRBV7-4 and TRBJ1-5; tentatively, D is TRBD1 (5 bases). The V gene's germline CDR1 is SGHVT and CDR2 SQSDAQ. This CDR3 region has 18 residues. The ends were cut back, 5 bases at V and 0 bases at J, with 20 bases in the middle. In DNA, the CDR3 is TGTGCCAGCAGCCGCATTCCAGGGTTTGGGGATAGCAATCAGCCCCAGCATTTT. It codes for CASSRIPGFGDSNQPQHF.

This clonotype was counted between two and nine times. V and J are TRBV29-1 and TRBJ1-1, with D tentatively TRBD1 (6 bases). Germline V gene lookup returns CDR1 SQVTM and CDR2 ANQGSEA. The V end was cut by 7 bases, the J end by 0 bases, with 12 bases between. The CDR3 has 13 residues. This chain's CDR3 is CSATGHLNTEAFF. The CDR3 DNA reads as TGCAGCGCTACGGGACACCTGAACACTGAAGCTTTCTTT.

This clonotype has only a few counts. The chain couples TRBV20-1 to TRBJ2-1; possibly TRBD1 for D (5 bases). Trimming cost V 5 bases and J 1 base, with 27 bases left between them. CDR3 length equals 19 residues. The germline gives CDR1 DFQATT, CDR2 SNEGSKA (reference sequence). The CDR3 sequence is CSAHQPTLQGLRSYNEQFF. Written as DNA, the CDR3 is TGCAGTGCTCATCAGCCCACTCTCCAGGGCCTTCGGTCCTACAATGAGCAGTTCTTC.